The sequence of this T cell receptor (beta chain) was determined in a study of cytomegalovirus exposure and HLA in healthy donors. Overall study: Previous work identified 90 million to 130 million unique TCR beta sequences from around 180 million T cells.

The study's findings and limits: In a later analysis, at a false discovery rate of 0.05, 16,951 TCR beta sequences were associated with HLA alleles.

The study ran its PCR with 60 Vbeta and 13 Jbeta primers. Profiled with immunoSEQ multiplex PCR; TCRdb holds only in-frame clones, not every one. The table shows nearly 70,000 clones, with roughly four fifths occurring only once. The CDR3 is 14 amino acids. Germline CDR1 reads MNHNS; CDR2 reads SASEGT. V dropped 4 bases and J dropped 2 bases, with 11 bases sitting between them. This clone was counted a few times. The antigen is unknown. The receptor's source is a woman in her sixties in good health and CMV-seropositive. Input material: PBMCs. J is TRBJ1-1 and V is TRBV6-1; the D gene is possibly TRBD1 (5 bases). Here the CDR3 DNA reads TGTGCCAGCAGTGTCATCGGGGGTAACACTGAAGCTTTCTTT. It yields the protein CASSVIGGNTEAFF.